This T cell receptor (beta chain) comes out of a study of blood T cell repertoires in COVID-19. Profiled with immunoSEQ multiplex PCR; TCRdb holds only in-frame clones, not every one. The table shows about 98,000 clones, with about 81% occurring only once. CDR1 is SGHKS, CDR2 YYEKEE, per germline (reference sequence). V gave up 4 bases and J gave up 8 bases; unmatched junction bases: 11. The CDR3 is 14 residues long. The sequencing sample was made of peripheral blood. The TCR originated in a man aged 60-69 years with acute or convalescent COVID-19. J is TRBJ1-2 and V is TRBV5-5, with 7 bases fitting TRBD1. CDR3 loop: CASSPGTVYEGYTF. The CDR3 coding sequence is TGTGCCAGCAGCCCAGGGACAGTCTATGAAGGCTACACCTTC.